The 21 T cell receptor beta chains below were found in one sample sequenced in a study of blood T cells in healthy people across ages. Using a J-beta primer mix together with a sample-barcoded 5' primer, a second PCR was run for roughly 7 to 11 cycles. A single record per CDR3 protein comes from TCRdb applying MiXCR to the 5' RACE reads. The sample consists of roughly 1,300,000 distinct CDR3 sequences, approximately 59% of them appearing once. Material: blood. The origin of the receptors is a man younger than 30 in good health.

This clonotype was seen ten or more times. The V call is TRBV20-1, the J call TRBJ2-3, with a possible D match to TRBD2 (6 bases). The germline gives CDR1 DFQATT, CDR2 SNEGSKA (reference sequence). The CDR3 covers 12 residues. Deletions cut 3 bases from V and 7 bases from J, with 11 bases between. CDR3 protein: CSASAGPHTQYF. The CDR3 DNA is TGCAGTGCTAGCGCGGGGCCACATACGCAGTATTTT.

The J gene is TRBJ2-3, the V gene TRBV7-2; the D is unclear. Trimming took 6 bases from V and 1 from J, leaving 11 bases between them. CDR1 and CDR2 from the germline V gene are SGHTA and FQGNSA. The CDR3 runs 14 residues. CDR3 sequence reads: CASRSLLGTDTQYF. The CDR3 bases are TGTGCCAGCAGATCCCTCCTGGGCACAGATACGCAGTATTTT.

CDR3 residues: CASSDVVTGLQGEQYF. The CDR3, as DNA: TGTGCCAGCAGTGACGTGGTTACAGGCCTTCAAGGCGAGCAGTACTTC. This chain links TRBV6-2 or TRBV6-3 with TRBJ2-7; tentatively, D is TRBD1 (5 bases). V lost 5 bases to trimming and J lost 6 bases, with 23 bases between them. Germline CDR1 is MNHEY and CDR2 is SVGEGT. The length of the CDR3 is 16 residues.

J is TRBJ2-2 and V is TRBV27; 8 bases are shared with TRBD1. V dropped 10 bases and J dropped 6; count of bases not matched to a gene: 10. The CDR3 is made up of 14 amino acids. Germline CDR1 reads MNHEY; CDR2 reads SMNVEV (reference sequence). In DNA form, the CDR3 reads TGTGCCATAAGAACAGGACAGGGTCCCGGGGAGCTGTTTTTT. Its translation is CAIRTGQGPGELFF.

V usage is TRBV27 and J usage is TRBJ2-1; D is possibly TRBD2 (6 bases). V lost 8 bases, J lost 4 bases, and 18 bases lay in between. This CDR3 comprises 15 residues. Germline assignment: CDR1 MNHEY and CDR2 SMNVEV (reference sequence). CDR3 DNA: TGTGCCAGCCGTGCGGGCGGGACGGCTTACAATGAGCAGTTCTTC. Its protein product is CASRAGGTAYNEQFF.

This clonotype was seen a handful of times. The V gene is TRBV20-1, the J gene TRBJ2-7, with D possibly TRBD1 on 6 matching bases. V was shortened by 1 base and J by 0 bases, with 10 bases between the two germline ends. The length of the CDR3 is 14 residues. Germline loops: CDR1 DFQATT, CDR2 SNEGSKA (reference sequence). The CDR3 is CSARVRTVSYEQYF. The CDR3 DNA is TGCAGTGCTAGAGTTCGGACAGTCTCCTACGAGCAGTACTTC.

V usage is TRBV4-2 and J usage is TRBJ2-4; a possible D gene is TRBD2 (5 bases). The CDR3 runs 17 residues. The V gene lost 2 bases and the J gene lost 13 bases, with 27 bases spanning the gap. Germline lookup yields CDR1 LGHNA and CDR2 YNFKEQ. Here the CDR3 DNA reads TGTGCCAGCAGCCAATCCAGCTCATGTGTCCCAGGAGGAGAGCAGTACTTC. It is translated as CASSQSSSCVPGGEQYF.

Turning to this clonotype: The junction departs from the called germline gene at one end, perhaps through a read error. The chain recombines TRBV4-3 with TRBJ2-3; D not resolved. Germline values: CDR1 LGHNA, CDR2 YSLEER. The CDR3 contains 15 residues. CDR3 loop: CASSLQTSYTDTQYF. CDR3 coding DNA: TGCGCCAGTAGCCTCCAGACCTCTTACACAGATACGCAGTATTTT.

Points on this clonotype: The junction differs from germline at one of its ends, possibly a read error. The rearrangement uses TRBV7-9 and TRBJ2-7; TRBD1 is a possible D gene (5 bases). The CDR3 covers 15 residues. Germline CDR1 is SEHNR and CDR2 is FQNEAQ (reference sequence). The CDR3 loop is CASSNIRQPTYGQYF. CDR3 coding DNA: TGTGCCAGCAGTAATATCCGACAGCCAACCTACGGGCAGTACTTC.

The chain employs TRBV15 and TRBJ1-2; the match to TRBD1 covers 8 bases. CDR3 size: 15 residues. J lost 4 bases, V lost 0 bases, and 4 bases had no gene match. CDR1 is LNHNV, CDR2 YYDKDF, per germline (reference sequence). The CDR3 nucleotides read TGTGCCACCAGCAGAGACAAGGACAGGGCCTATGGCTACACCTTC. It codes for CATSRDKDRAYGYTF.

The rearrangement links TRBV10-1 to TRBJ1-6; no reliable D call. V lost 0 bases, J lost 7 bases, and 7 bases lay in between. The CDR3 contains 14 residues. CDR1 and CDR2 (germline): WNHNN, SYGVQD (reference sequence). CDR3 sequence: CASSESLQNSPLHF. The CDR3 DNA follows: TGCGCCAGCAGTGAGTCCCTACAGAATTCACCCCTCCACTTT.

This chain uses TRBV28 with TRBJ2-7, with 12 bases that match TRBD2. The CDR3 has 13 residues. The V gene end was trimmed by 8 bases and the J gene end by 1 base; junction bases not matched to a gene: 0. Germline lookup yields CDR1 MDHEN and CDR2 SYDVKM. The CDR3 is CASGLAGSYEQYF. The CDR3 DNA follows: TGTGCCAGCGGACTAGCGGGGTCCTACGAGCAGTACTTC.

This CDR3 reads CASSFVQPYEQYF. The CDR3 DNA reads TGTGCCAGCAGCTTTGTACAACCCTACGAGCAGTACTTC. The chain carries TRBV7-2 and TRBJ2-7, with D hard to call. Germline loops: CDR1 SGHTA, CDR2 FQGNSA. The V end lost 3 bases, the J end lost 2 bases, and 8 bases lay between the germline ends. The CDR3 has 13 amino acids.

This chain joins TRBV12-3 or TRBV12-4 and TRBJ1-1; D might be TRBD1 (5 bases). CDR3 length: 14 amino acids. V was shortened by 6 bases and J by 7 bases, with 18 bases between the two germline ends. The CDR3 bases are TGTGCCAGCAGATCCCTAAACGGGGGAAGTGAAGCTTTCTTT. This encodes CASRSLNGGSEAFF.

The sample holds a few counts of this clonotype. The V call is TRBV4-1, the J call TRBJ2-3, with 12 bases fitting TRBD2. The V and J ends lost 2 bases and 0 bases, in that order; junction bases with no gene match: 3. This CDR3 is 17 amino acids long. CDR1 is MGHRA, CDR2 YSYEKL, per germline. CDR3 residues: CASSQRTSGTSTDTQYF. DNA of the CDR3: TGCGCCAGCAGCCAACGGACTAGCGGGACTAGCACAGATACGCAGTATTTT.

The rearrangement joins TRBV20-1 to TRBJ2-4; 9 nucleotides align to TRBD2. With the DNA end fitting TRBJ2-7 better, the J assignment may be wrong. This CDR3 is built from 15 residues. Germline lookup yields CDR1 DFQATT and CDR2 SNEGSKA (reference sequence). The CDR3 loop is CSAALSGGPLGEQYF. The DNA of the CDR3 is TGCAGTGCTGCCCTTAGCGGGGGTCCTCTGGGCGAGCAGTACTTC.

The gene calls are TRBV27 and TRBJ2-1; D is uncertain. The DNA matches TRBJ2-7 better at its end, which makes the J call doubtful. In germline, CDR1 is MNHEY, CDR2 SMNVEV (reference sequence). The CDR3 sequence is 13 residues long. The CDR3 spells CASSIRTNYEQYF. CDR3 DNA sequence: TGTGCCAGCAGTATACGGACCAACTACGAGCAGTACTTC.

The chain employs TRBV20-1 and TRBJ2-7, with D perhaps TRBD2 (5 bases). Germline values: CDR1 DFQATT, CDR2 SNEGSKA (reference sequence). This CDR3 contains 13 residues. The germline V and J ends were trimmed by 6 bases and 3 bases, with 15 bases remaining between them. CDR3 in DNA: TGCAGTGCCAATGACGGAGGAGTCTACGAGCAGTACTTC. It yields the protein CSANDGGVYEQYF.

This clonotype was found a few times. V is TRBV5-1 and J is TRBJ2-7; D remains ambiguous. CDR1 is SGHRS, CDR2 YFSETQ, per germline. V was cut by 2 bases and J by 3 bases, with 9 bases left in between. CDR3 length: 13 residues. CDR3 nucleotide sequence: TGCGCCAGCAGCTTCACACCGTACTACGAGCAGTACTTC. Translating gives CASSFTPYYEQYF.

For the CDR3, the DNA is TGTGCTAGTGGTTTGGTAAGCCCGTCAAGAGACATTCAGTACTTC. Protein: CASGLVSPSRDIQYF. The chain links TRBV12-5 to TRBJ2-4; D is unclear. Looked up from germline, CDR1 is LGHNT and CDR2 is FRNRAP. V was cut by 0 bases and J by 8 bases, with 14 bases left in between. The CDR3 is 15 amino acids.

V gene TRBV7-2 combines with J gene TRBJ2-6; TRBD1 aligns across 8 bases. With 5 bases clipped from V and 2 bases from J, the junction kept 2 bases outside the gene matches. This CDR3 has 15 residues. Germline-derived CDR1 and CDR2 are SGHTA and FQGNSA. As DNA, the CDR3 is TGTGCCAGCAGCATGACAGGGGCTGGGGCCAACGTCCTGACTTTC. Translated: CASSMTGAGANVLTF. Based on the CDR3 plus reference TRBV7-2 and TRBJ2-6, the full variable domain is GAGVSQSPSNKVTEKGKDVELRCDPISGHTALYWYRQSLGQGLEFLIYFQGNSAPDKSGLPSDRFSAERTGGSVSTLTIQRTQQEDSAVYLCASSMTGAGANVLTFGAGSRLTVL.